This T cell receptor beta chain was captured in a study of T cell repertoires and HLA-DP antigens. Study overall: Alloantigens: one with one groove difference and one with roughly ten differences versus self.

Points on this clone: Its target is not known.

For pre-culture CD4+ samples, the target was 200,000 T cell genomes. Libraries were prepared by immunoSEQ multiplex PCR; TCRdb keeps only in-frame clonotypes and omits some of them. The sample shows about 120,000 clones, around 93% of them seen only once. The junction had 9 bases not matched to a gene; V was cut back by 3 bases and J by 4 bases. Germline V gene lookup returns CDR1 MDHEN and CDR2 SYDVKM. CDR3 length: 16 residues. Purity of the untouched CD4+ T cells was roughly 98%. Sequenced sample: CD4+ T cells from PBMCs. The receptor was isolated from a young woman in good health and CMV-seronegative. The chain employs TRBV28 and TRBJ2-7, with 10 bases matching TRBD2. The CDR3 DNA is TGTGCCAGCAGTTTCCGAGGGGGACTAGCGAAGTACGAGCAGTACTTC. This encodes CASSFRGGLAKYEQYF.